These 2 T cell receptor beta chains came from one sample sequenced in a study of blood T cell repertoires in COVID-19 (dated by TCRdb to about 2020). The library was made by the immunoSEQ multiplex PCR assay. This is the immuneACCESS table as TCRdb keeps it, with only in-frame sequences that have V and J called. A part of the clones is gone; compared with another copy, unresolved V genes explain less than half, and the rest is unexplained. This sample is represented by hundreds of thousands of clones; around 87% of them were singletons. Approximately 1.5% of the sample is held by the ten biggest clonotypes. Sequenced input: peripheral blood. Receptors were obtained from a woman aged 40 to 50 who had recovered from COVID-19.

V is TRBV7-2 and J is TRBJ2-7, with D possibly being TRBD1 (8 bases). Germline lookup yields CDR1 SGHTA and CDR2 FQGNSA. The CDR3 sequence is 14 residues long. The V gene lost 5 bases and the J gene lost 3 bases, with 14 bases spanning the gap. The CDR3 loop reads CASSANRGGYEQYF. For the CDR3, the DNA is TGTGCCAGCAGCGCGAACAGGGGGGGCTACGAGCAGTACTTC. Full variable domain (remainder filled in from reference TRBV7-2 and TRBJ2-7): GAGVSQSPSNKVTEKGKDVELRCDPISGHTALYWYRQSLGQGLEFLIYFQGNSAPDKSGLPSDRFSAERTGGSVSTLTIQRTQQEDSAVYLCASSANRGGYEQYFGPGTRLTVT.

The gene calls are TRBV6-5 and TRBJ1-2; D uncertain. V gave up 9 bases and J gave up 3 bases, with 14 bases separating them. The CDR3 length is 13 residues. The germline V gene encodes CDR1 MNHEY and CDR2 SVGAGI. DNA of the CDR3: TGTGCCAGTTGTTCAGGTTTTCACTATGGCTACACCTTC. Amino acids: CASCSGFHYGYTF.